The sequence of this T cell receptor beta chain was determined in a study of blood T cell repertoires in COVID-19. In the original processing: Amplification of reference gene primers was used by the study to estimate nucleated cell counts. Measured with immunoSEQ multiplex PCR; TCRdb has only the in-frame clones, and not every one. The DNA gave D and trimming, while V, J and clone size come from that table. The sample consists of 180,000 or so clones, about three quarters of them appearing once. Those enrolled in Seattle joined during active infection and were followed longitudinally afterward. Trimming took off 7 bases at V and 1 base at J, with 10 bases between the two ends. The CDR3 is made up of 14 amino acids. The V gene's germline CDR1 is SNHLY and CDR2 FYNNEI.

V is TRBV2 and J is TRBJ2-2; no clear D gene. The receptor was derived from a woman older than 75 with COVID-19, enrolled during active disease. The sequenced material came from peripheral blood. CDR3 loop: CASKEARNTGELFF. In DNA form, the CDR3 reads TGTGCCAGCAAGGAAGCTAGGAACACCGGGGAGCTGTTTTTT.